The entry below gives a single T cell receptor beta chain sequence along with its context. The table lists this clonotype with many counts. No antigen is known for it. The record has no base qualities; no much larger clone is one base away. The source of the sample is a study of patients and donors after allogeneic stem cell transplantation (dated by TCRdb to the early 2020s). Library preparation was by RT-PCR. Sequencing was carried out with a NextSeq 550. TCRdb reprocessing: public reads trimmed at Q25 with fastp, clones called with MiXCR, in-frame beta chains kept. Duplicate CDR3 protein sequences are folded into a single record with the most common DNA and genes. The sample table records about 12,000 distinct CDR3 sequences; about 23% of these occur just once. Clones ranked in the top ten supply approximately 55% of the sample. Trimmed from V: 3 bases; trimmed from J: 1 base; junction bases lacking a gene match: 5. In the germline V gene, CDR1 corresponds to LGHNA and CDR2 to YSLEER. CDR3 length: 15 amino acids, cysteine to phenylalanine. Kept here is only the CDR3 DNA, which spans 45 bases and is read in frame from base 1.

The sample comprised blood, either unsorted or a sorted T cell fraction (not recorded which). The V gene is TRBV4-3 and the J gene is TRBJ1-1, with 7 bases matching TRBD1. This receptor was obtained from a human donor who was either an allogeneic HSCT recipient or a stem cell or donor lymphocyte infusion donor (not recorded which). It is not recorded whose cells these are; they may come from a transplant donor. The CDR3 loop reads CASSQVGQSNTEAFF. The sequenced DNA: TGCGCCAGCAGCCAGGTGGGACAGTCGAACACTGAAGCTTTCTTT.